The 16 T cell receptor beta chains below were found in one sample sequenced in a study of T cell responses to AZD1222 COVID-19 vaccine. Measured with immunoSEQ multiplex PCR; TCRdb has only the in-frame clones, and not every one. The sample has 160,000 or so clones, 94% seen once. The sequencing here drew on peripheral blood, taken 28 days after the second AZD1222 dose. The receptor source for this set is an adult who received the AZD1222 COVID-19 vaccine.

The CDR3 loop is CARTKGREGNQPQHF. CDR3 DNA sequence: TGTGCCAGAACTAAGGGGAGGGAGGGGAATCAGCCCCAGCATTTT. The V and J genes are TRBV19 and TRBJ1-5; D possibly corresponds to TRBD1 (5 bases). The V end lost 9 bases, the J end lost 4 bases, and 19 bases lay between the germline ends. The CDR3 covers 15 residues. Per the germline V gene, CDR1 is LNHDA and CDR2 is SQIVND (reference sequence).

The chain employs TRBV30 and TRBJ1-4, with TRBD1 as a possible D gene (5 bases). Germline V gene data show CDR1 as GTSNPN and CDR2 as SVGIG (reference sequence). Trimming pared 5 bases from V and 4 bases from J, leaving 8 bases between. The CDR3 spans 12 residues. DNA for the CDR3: TGTGCCTGGCAGGGTTATAATGAAAAACTGTTTTTT. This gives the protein CAWQGYNEKLFF.

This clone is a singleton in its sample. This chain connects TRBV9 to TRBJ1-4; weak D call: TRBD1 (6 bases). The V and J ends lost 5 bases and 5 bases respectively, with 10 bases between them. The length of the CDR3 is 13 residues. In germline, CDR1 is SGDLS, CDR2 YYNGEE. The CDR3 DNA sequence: TGTGCCAGCAGTGGGGGGCCCAATGAAAAACTGTTTTTT. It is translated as CASSGGPNEKLFF.

The CDR3 sequence: CATSRVTGIQPQHF. The CDR3 DNA reads TGTGCCACCAGCAGAGTTACAGGGATTCAGCCCCAGCATTTT. This chain links TRBV15 with TRBJ1-5; TRBD1 might be the D (6 bases). Germline CDR1 LNHNV, CDR2 YYDKDF (reference sequence). V was shortened by 1 base and J by 6 bases, with 10 bases between the two germline ends. The CDR3 totals 14 residues.

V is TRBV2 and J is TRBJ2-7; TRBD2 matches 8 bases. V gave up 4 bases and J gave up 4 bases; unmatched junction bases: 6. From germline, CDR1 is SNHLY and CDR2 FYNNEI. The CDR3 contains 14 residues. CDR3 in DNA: TGTGCCAGCAGTGTCGAGCGGGGGAATTACGAGCAGTACTTC. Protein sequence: CASSVERGNYEQYF.

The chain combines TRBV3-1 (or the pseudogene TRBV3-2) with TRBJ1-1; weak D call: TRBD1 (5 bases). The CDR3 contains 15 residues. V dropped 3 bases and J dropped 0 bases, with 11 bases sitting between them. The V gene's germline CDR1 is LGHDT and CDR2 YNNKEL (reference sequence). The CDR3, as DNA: TGTGCCAGCAGCCAGGGGGTATTCATGAACACTGAAGCTTTCTTT. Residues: CASSQGVFMNTEAFF.

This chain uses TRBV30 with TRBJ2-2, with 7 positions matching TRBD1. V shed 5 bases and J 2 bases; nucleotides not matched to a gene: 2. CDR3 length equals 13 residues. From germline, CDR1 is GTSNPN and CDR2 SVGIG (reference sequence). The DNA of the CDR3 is TGTGCCTGGCGGGACAGCAACACCGGGGAGCTGTTTTTT. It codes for CAWRDSNTGELFF.

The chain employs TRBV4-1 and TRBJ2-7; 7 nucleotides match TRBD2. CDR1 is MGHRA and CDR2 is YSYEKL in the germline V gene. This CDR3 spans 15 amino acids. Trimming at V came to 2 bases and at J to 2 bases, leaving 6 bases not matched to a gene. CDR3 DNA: TGCGCCAGCAGCCAACTAGCGGAAAGCCCCTACGAGCAGTACTTC. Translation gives CASSQLAESPYEQYF.

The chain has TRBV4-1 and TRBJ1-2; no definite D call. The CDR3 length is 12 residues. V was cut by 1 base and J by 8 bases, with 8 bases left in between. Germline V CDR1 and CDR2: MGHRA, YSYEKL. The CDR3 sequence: CASSQGPGGYTF. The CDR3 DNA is TGCGCCAGCAGCCAAGGCCCGGGCGGCTACACCTTC.

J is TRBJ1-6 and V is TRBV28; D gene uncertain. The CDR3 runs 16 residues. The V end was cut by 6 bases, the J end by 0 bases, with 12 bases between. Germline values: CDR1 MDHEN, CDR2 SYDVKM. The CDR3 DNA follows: TGTGCCAGCAGCACCGACTTGAGCTCCTATAATTCACCCCTCCACTTT. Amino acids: CASSTDLSSYNSPLHF.

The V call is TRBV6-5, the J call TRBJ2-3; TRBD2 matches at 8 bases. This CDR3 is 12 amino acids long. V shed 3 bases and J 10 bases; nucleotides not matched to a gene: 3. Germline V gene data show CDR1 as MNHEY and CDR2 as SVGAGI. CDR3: CASSYVSGAQYF. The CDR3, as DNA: TGTGCCAGCAGTTATGTTAGCGGGGCGCAGTATTTT.

CDR3 in DNA: TGTGCCAGCAGTTCAGGACAGCTCAATGAAAAACTGTTTTTT. Translated: CASSSGQLNEKLFF. This chain joins TRBV28 and TRBJ1-4, with a tentative D call TRBD1 (6 bases). The CDR3 has 14 amino acids. V lost 4 bases, J lost 5 bases, and 11 bases lay in between. Germline CDR1 reads MDHEN; CDR2 reads SYDVKM. Filled out from reference TRBV28 and TRBJ1-4, the complete variable domain reads DVKVTQSSRYLVKRTGEKVFLECVQDMDHENMFWYRQDPGLGLRLIYFSYDVKMKEKGDIPEGYSVSREKKERFSLILESASTNQTSMYLCASSSGQLNEKLFFGSGTQLSVL.

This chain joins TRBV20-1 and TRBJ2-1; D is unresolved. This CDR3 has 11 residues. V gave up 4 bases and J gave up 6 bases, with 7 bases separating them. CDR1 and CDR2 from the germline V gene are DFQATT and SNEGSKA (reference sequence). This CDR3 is CSAIMGNEQFF. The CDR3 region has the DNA TGCAGTGCTATTATGGGCAATGAGCAGTTCTTC.

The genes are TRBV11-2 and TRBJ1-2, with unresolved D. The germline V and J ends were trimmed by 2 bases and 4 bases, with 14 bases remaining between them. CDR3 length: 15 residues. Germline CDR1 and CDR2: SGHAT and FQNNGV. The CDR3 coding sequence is TGTGCCAGCAGCTTAATTCACAGTACCAGCTATGGCTACACCTTC. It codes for CASSLIHSTSYGYTF.

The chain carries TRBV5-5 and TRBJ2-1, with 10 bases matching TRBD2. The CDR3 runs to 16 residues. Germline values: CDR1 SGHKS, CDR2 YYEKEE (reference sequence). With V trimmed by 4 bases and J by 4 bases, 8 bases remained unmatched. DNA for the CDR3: TGTGCCAGCAGCCTGGAGGGACTAGCGTATTACAATGAGCAGTTCTTC. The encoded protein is CASSLEGLAYYNEQFF. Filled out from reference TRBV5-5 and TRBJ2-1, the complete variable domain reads DAGVTQSPTHLIKTRGQQVTLRCSPISGHKSVSWYQQVLGQGPQFIFQYYEKEERGRGNFPDRFSARQFPNYSSELNVNALLLGDSALYLCASSLEGLAYYNEQFFGPGTRLTVL.

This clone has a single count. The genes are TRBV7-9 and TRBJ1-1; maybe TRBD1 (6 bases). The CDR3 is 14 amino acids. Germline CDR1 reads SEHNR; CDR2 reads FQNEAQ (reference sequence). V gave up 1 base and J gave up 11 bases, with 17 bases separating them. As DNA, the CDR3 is TGTGCCAGCAGCTTAGTAAGTTTAAGGGGGAAGGCTTTCTTT. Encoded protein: CASSLVSLRGKAFF.